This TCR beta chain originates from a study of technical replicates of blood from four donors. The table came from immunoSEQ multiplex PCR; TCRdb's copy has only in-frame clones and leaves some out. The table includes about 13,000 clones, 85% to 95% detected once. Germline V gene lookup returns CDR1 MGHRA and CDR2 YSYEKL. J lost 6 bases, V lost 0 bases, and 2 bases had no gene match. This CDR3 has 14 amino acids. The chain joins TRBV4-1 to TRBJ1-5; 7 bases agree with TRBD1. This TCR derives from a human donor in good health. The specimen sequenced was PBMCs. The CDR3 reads CASSQESGGQPQHF. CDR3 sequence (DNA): TGCGCCAGCAGCCAAGAGTCAGGGGGTCAGCCCCAGCATTTT.